The T cell receptor (beta chain) under discussion was sequenced for a study of cytomegalovirus exposure and HLA in healthy donors. Overall study results and limits: Sequencing likely produced, as an artifact, a cluster of highly shared sequence variants. Follow-up analysis seemed to connect common viral pathogens with several of the most significant clusters identified. Confirmation in vitro established that three CMV-associated chains were specific for CMV antigens.

The germline gives CDR1 SGDLS, CDR2 YYNGEE. Trimming left V 0 bases short and J 1 base short, with 7 bases between. The CDR3 is made up of 15 amino acids. On this clone itself: Its specificity is not known.

PCR primers comprised 60 Vbeta and 13 Jbeta primers. The method was immunoSEQ multiplex PCR; TCRdb's version includes in-frame clones alone and lacks a portion of them. This sample contains about 32,000 clones. This chain links TRBV9 with TRBJ2-2; D uncertain. The sequence came from a female donor in good health and CMV-seronegative. Sequencing was performed on PBMCs. The CDR3 coding sequence is TGTGCCAGCAGCGTAGAATCCGGGAACACCGGGGAGCTGTTTTTT. It yields the protein CASSVESGNTGELFF.